These 27 T cell receptor beta chains were all obtained from the same sample, sequenced in a study of neurological immune-mediated disorders. One entry per CDR3 protein results from TCRdb running MiXCR on the 5' RACE reads. The sample has about 70,000 distinct CDR3 sequences, 4.8% seen once. The sample was PBMCs. The receptors come from a woman aged 70-85 years with multiple sclerosis.

This clonotype has ten or more counts. This chain uses TRBV5-1 with TRBJ2-5; 13 bases map to TRBD2. Germline V lookup: CDR1 SGHRS, CDR2 YFSETQ. This CDR3 region has 16 residues. Trimming removed 2 bases from V and 5 bases from J; junction bases left unmatched: 6. CDR3 bases: TGCGCCAGCAGCTTCGGACTAGCGGGAGTTCAGGAGACCCAGTACTTC. This translates into CASSFGLAGVQETQYF.

This clonotype was seen repeatedly, ten times or more. The J gene is TRBJ2-1, the V gene TRBV29-1, with D tentatively TRBD1 or TRBD2 (5 bases each). The V gene lost 6 bases and the J gene lost 4 bases, with 13 bases spanning the gap. The CDR3 length is 13 residues. From germline, CDR1 is SQVTM and CDR2 ANQGSEA. In DNA form, the CDR3 reads TGCAGCGTCGGGACCCAAGGGTACAATGAGCAGTTCTTC. Translated: CSVGTQGYNEQFF.

This clonotype was seen a few times. DNA of the CDR3: TGCAGTGCTAGAGGGCAGAAAGGGGACTATGGCTACACCTTC. This sequence encodes CSARGQKGDYGYTF. V is TRBV20-1 and J is TRBJ1-2; tentatively, D is TRBD1 (5 bases). V shed 1 base and J shed 3 bases, with 12 bases lying between them. Per the germline V gene, CDR1 is DFQATT and CDR2 is SNEGSKA (reference sequence). The CDR3 consists of 14 residues.

This clonotype was seen many times. The CDR3 reads CAWSQQLAGVGNEQFF. CDR3 DNA sequence: TGTGCCTGGAGCCAACAACTAGCGGGAGTGGGGAATGAGCAGTTCTTC. This rearrangement joins TRBV30 to TRBJ2-1; TRBD2 matches at 11 bases. This CDR3 has 16 amino acids. The trim removed 3 bases at V and 7 bases at J, leaving 11 bases unmatched. Germline V gene lookup returns CDR1 GTSNPN and CDR2 SVGIG (reference sequence).

This clonotype was recorded at least ten times. The chain recombines TRBV15 with TRBJ1-1; perhaps TRBD1 as D (5 bases). The CDR3 has 13 residues. Germline V CDR1 and CDR2: LNHNV, YYDKDF (reference sequence). The V and J ends lost 4 bases and 1 base respectively, with 7 bases between them. The CDR3, as DNA: TGTGCCACCAGCAAGGGGACGAACACTGAAGCTTTCTTT. This codes for CATSKGTNTEAFF.

This clonotype was recorded many times. This chain connects TRBV6-6 to TRBJ2-1, with a tentative D call TRBD1 (5 bases). CDR1 and CDR2 from the germline V gene are MNHNY and SVGAGI (reference sequence). V was shortened by 7 bases and J by 3 bases, with 16 bases between the two germline ends. The CDR3 loop spans 15 amino acids. CDR3 sequence: CASTPSDKYYNEQFF. In DNA form, the CDR3 reads TGTGCCAGCACCCCCTCGGACAAATACTACAATGAGCAGTTCTTC.

Ten or more counts support this clonotype. In nucleotides, the CDR3 is TGCAGTGCTAGACCCCTAGGGGCCGGGGAGCTGTTTTTT. The encoded protein is CSARPLGAGELFF. This chain connects TRBV20-1 to TRBJ2-2, with D maybe TRBD1 (5 bases). The CDR3 runs to 13 residues. V lost 2 bases to trimming and J lost 6 bases, with 10 bases between them. The germline V gene encodes CDR1 DFQATT and CDR2 SNEGSKA (reference sequence).

This clonotype was counted many times. The chain has TRBV27 and TRBJ2-1; TRBD2 might be the D (5 bases). The germline V and J ends were trimmed by 5 bases and 7 bases, with 15 bases remaining between them. CDR1 is MNHEY and CDR2 is SMNVEV in the germline V gene (reference sequence). This CDR3 has 14 residues. The CDR3 coding sequence is TGTGCCAGCAGTGCGCTAGCCGGGGTGAATGAGCAGTTCTTC. As protein: CASSALAGVNEQFF.

This clonotype was seen ten or more times. The chain links TRBV5-1 to TRBJ2-5, with TRBD1 identical over 7 bases. The V gene's germline CDR1 is SGHRS and CDR2 YFSETQ. The CDR3 contains 14 residues. The junction had 5 bases not matched to a gene; V was cut back by 5 bases and J by 1 base. The CDR3 sequence is CASSRDSPQETQYF. The CDR3 DNA reads as TGCGCCAGCAGTCGGGACAGCCCCCAAGAGACCCAGTACTTC.

At least ten counts were recorded for this clonotype. This chain joins TRBV5-1 and TRBJ2-3; D unclear. V lost 5 bases to trimming and J lost 4 bases, with 8 bases between them. CDR3 length: 12 residues. Germline V gene sequence: CDR1 SGHRS, CDR2 YFSETQ. CDR3 sequence (DNA): TGCGCCAGCAGTCAGTCCCCAGATACGCAGTATTTT. It is translated as CASSQSPDTQYF. The variable domain in full, completed from reference TRBV5-1 and TRBJ2-3, reads KAGVTQTPRYLIKTRGQQVTLSCSPISGHRSVSWYQQTPGQGLQFLFEYFSETQRNKGNFPGRFSGRQFSNSRSEMNVSTLELGDSALYLCASSQSPDTQYFGPGTRLTVL.

This clonotype came up many times. One end of the junction does not line up with germline, which may come from a read error. This rearrangement joins TRBV12-3 or TRBV12-4 to TRBJ1-2; D ambiguous. The CDR3 sequence is 11 residues long. The CDR3 loop is CASSPSQVFSF. CDR3 nucleotides: TGTGCCAGCAGCCCATCCCAGGTCTTCTCCTTC.

Ten or more counts support this clonotype. V gene TRBV5-1 combines with J gene TRBJ2-3, with D maybe TRBD2 (6 bases). This CDR3 comprises 14 residues. Germline V gives CDR1 SGHRS, CDR2 YFSETQ. V was trimmed by 6 bases and J by 3 bases, leaving 14 bases between them. The CDR3 protein is CASIGGRGTDTQYF. CDR3 bases: TGCGCCAGCATTGGAGGGAGAGGAACAGATACGCAGTATTTT.

This clonotype has ten or more counts. The CDR3 region has the DNA TGCGCCAGCAGCTTGACAACTAGCGGGAGTTCTTACAATGAGCAGTTCTTC. Residues: CASSLTTSGSSYNEQFF. The genes are TRBV5-1 and TRBJ2-1; 11 bases are a match to TRBD2. Germline CDR1 is SGHRS and CDR2 is YFSETQ. Trimming took 1 base from V and 4 from J; bases not matched to a gene: 7. The CDR3 contains 17 residues.

This clonotype was seen at least ten times. The genes are TRBV7-2 and TRBJ2-1; 8 nucleotides agree with TRBD2. The germline V gene has CDR1 SGHTA and CDR2 FQGNSA. V gave up 6 bases and J gave up 5 bases; unmatched junction bases: 12. The CDR3 contains 16 residues. Written as DNA, the CDR3 is TGTGCCAGCAGGGGCTGGCCGGGACTAGGGAACAATGAGCAGTTCTTC. Residues: CASRGWPGLGNNEQFF. The full variable domain, rest sourced from reference TRBV7-2 and TRBJ2-1, is GAGVSQSPSNKVTEKGKDVELRCDPISGHTALYWYRQSLGQGLEFLIYFQGNSAPDKSGLPSDRFSAERTGGSVSTLTIQRTQQEDSAVYLCASRGWPGLGNNEQFFGPGTRLTVL.

This clonotype was recorded at least ten times. This chain connects TRBV29-1 to TRBJ1-2, with 9 bases lining up with TRBD1. The germline gives CDR1 SQVTM, CDR2 ANQGSEA. The V segment lost 0 bases and the J segment 3 bases; nucleotides outside the gene matches: 5. This CDR3 comprises 15 residues. The CDR3 sequence is CSVEDAQGAHYGYTF. CDR3 nucleotides: TGCAGCGTTGAAGACGCACAGGGGGCGCACTATGGCTACACCTTC.

Concerning this clonotype itself: A read error is possible here, since a much larger clone lies one base away. The chain joins TRBV20-1 to TRBJ1-2; D not resolved. Germline V lookup: CDR1 DFQATT, CDR2 SNEGSKA (reference sequence). The CDR3 contains 13 residues. V was cut by 4 bases and J by 8 bases, with 17 bases left in between. The CDR3 DNA follows: TGCAGTGCTAACCGAGGTAGGGTGGCCGGCTACACCTTC. Protein product: CSANRGRVAGYTF.

In this sample, this clonotype turned up many times. The chain is built from TRBV29-1 and TRBJ2-5; D gene unclear. Germline CDR1 reads SQVTM; CDR2 reads ANQGSEA. The CDR3 length is 12 residues. V dropped 3 bases and J dropped 1 base, with 6 bases sitting between them. DNA of the CDR3: TGCAGCGTTGAGTTCTCCCAAGAGACCCAGTACTTC. Its translation: CSVEFSQETQYF.

This clonotype is classed as medium-sized. The rearrangement joins TRBV5-1 to TRBJ2-3; D unresolved. The CDR3 totals 12 residues. Germline CDR1 and CDR2: SGHRS and YFSETQ. V dropped 1 base and J dropped 4 bases, with 4 bases sitting between them. For the CDR3, the DNA is TGCGCCAGCAGCTTGCCGGCAGATACGCAGTATTTT. Its protein product is CASSLPADTQYF.

This clonotype has at least ten counts. This chain uses TRBV6-5 with TRBJ2-1; 7 bases match TRBD2. The CDR3 has 14 residues. Germline CDR1 and CDR2: MNHEY and SVGAGI. V was pared by 5 bases and J by 3 bases, with 4 bases of the junction left unmatched. CDR3 residues: CASSQSGNYNEQFF. The CDR3 coding sequence is TGTGCCAGCAGTCAGAGCGGGAACTACAATGAGCAGTTCTTC.

This clonotype was detected a few times. The chain employs TRBV5-5 and TRBJ2-7; 12 nucleotides match TRBD2. Germline CDR1 SGHKS, CDR2 YYEKEE (reference sequence). The CDR3 contains 15 residues. The J segment lost 6 bases and the V segment lost 4 bases, leaving 8 bases of the junction unmatched. CDR3 sequence: CASSGPLAGGGEQYF. In DNA form, the CDR3 reads TGTGCCAGCAGCGGGCCCCTAGCGGGAGGGGGCGAGCAGTACTTC.

This clonotype showed up many times. The chain is built from TRBV6-5 and TRBJ2-7, with D uncertain. Trimming took 6 bases from V and 2 from J, leaving 11 bases between them. The germline gives CDR1 MNHEY, CDR2 SVGAGI. This CDR3 has 13 amino acids. The CDR3 coding sequence is TGTGCCAGCAGGACGGGTGAAACCTACGAGCAGTACTTC. Its protein is CASRTGETYEQYF.

CDR3: CASSSGATSADTQYF. For the CDR3, the DNA is TGCGCCAGCAGCTCCGGGGCGACTAGTGCAGATACGCAGTATTTT. This chain uses TRBV5-1 with TRBJ2-3; D is perhaps TRBD2 (6 bases). CDR3 size: 15 residues. V was pared by 3 bases and J by 4 bases, with 15 bases between. CDR1 and CDR2 from the germline V gene are SGHRS and YFSETQ.

This clonotype was picked up many times. The rearrangement joins TRBV20-1 to TRBJ1-2, with TRBD1 matching 9 bases. The CDR3 loop spans 14 amino acids. Per the germline V gene, CDR1 is DFQATT and CDR2 is SNEGSKA (reference sequence). V trimming: 5 bases; J trimming: 7 bases; junction bases outside the gene matches: 11. The DNA for the CDR3 is TGCAGTGCTCCCCGGAGGACAGGGGAGTCTGGCTACACCTTC. Its translation is CSAPRRTGESGYTF.

This clonotype has a count of ten or more. This chain's CDR3 is CASSQEGWGRQDYEQYF. DNA for the CDR3: TGTGCCAGCAGCCAAGAGGGATGGGGGCGTCAAGACTACGAGCAGTACTTC. The rearrangement links TRBV3-1 to TRBJ2-7, with a tentative D call TRBD1 (6 bases). Trimming removed 0 bases from V and 3 bases from J, with 18 bases in between. The length of the CDR3 is 17 residues. CDR1 and CDR2 from the germline V gene are LGHDT and YNNKEL (reference sequence).

This clonotype has at least ten counts. This chain links TRBV12-3 or TRBV12-4 with TRBJ2-2; D remains unclear. The CDR3 is 12 amino acids. V was shortened by 6 bases and J by 6 bases, with 8 bases between the two germline ends. CDR3 nucleotides: TGTGCCAGCAGACCTCTTTCCGGGGAGCTGTTTTTT. Its translation: CASRPLSGELFF.

In its sample, this clonotype was seen many times. The V gene is TRBV20-1, the J gene TRBJ2-4; 10 bases agree with TRBD2. Germline CDR1 DFQATT, CDR2 SNEGSKA (reference sequence). Trimming took 0 bases from V and 4 from J; bases not matched to a gene: 6. The CDR3 runs 16 residues. The DNA for the CDR3 is TGCAGTGCTAGAGATTTTACTAGCGGGGAAAAAAACATTCAGTACTTC. Translation: CSARDFTSGEKNIQYF.

The table lists this clonotype with a few counts. The chain employs TRBV2 and TRBJ2-4; the D call may be TRBD1 or TRBD2 (5 bases each). The V and J ends lost 6 bases and 6 bases respectively, with 9 bases between them. This CDR3 is 12 amino acids long. Germline V CDR1 and CDR2: SNHLY, FYNNEI. In nucleotides, the CDR3 is TGTGCCAGCAGGGGTGGGGGAAACATTCAGTACTTC. Translated: CASRGGGNIQYF.